This T cell receptor beta chain is drawn from a study of blood T cell repertoires in COVID-19. Everyone who took part was roughly 18 to 90 years old, and they came from 24 US areas. Donors in Cohort 3 counted as recovered after two negative PCRs, clearance, or symptom resolution. Only in-frame clones appear in the TCRdb table, and some are missing; sequencing was by immunoSEQ multiplex PCR. The data hold a few hundred thousand clones, with around 83% observed a single time. The CDR3 spans 12 residues. This clone was seen only once. The chain couples TRBV21-1 to TRBJ2-7; the D segment call TRBD1 is taken from the table without a DNA check. TRBV21-1 is a documented pseudogene. Sequencing was carried out using PBMCs or T cells enriched from blood (not recorded which). The receptor's source is a woman between 50 and 59 years old who had recovered from COVID-19. For the CDR3, the DNA is TGTGCCCGGCTACAGGGGGCGTACGAGCAGTACTTC. Translating gives CARLQGAYEQYF.